This TCR beta chain appears in the sequencing data of a study of T cells in Graves' hyperthyroidism and ophthalmopathy. This clonotype appeared a few times. Trimming removed 6 bases from V and 0 bases from J, with 11 bases in between. CDR3 length: 14 residues. Germline values: CDR1 SNHLY, CDR2 FYNNEI. There were TCR beta CDR3 regions amplified from RNA transcripts. RT-PCR in the first round (using the HTBI primer set) targeted the TCR CDR3. TCRdb used MiXCR to reprocess the multiplex PCR reads, holding one entry per CDR3 protein. The sample contains around 580,000 distinct CDR3 sequences, 16% of which appear only once.

The sequenced material came from blood. V gene TRBV2 combines with J gene TRBJ1-2; tentative D call: TRBD1 (6 bases). The sequence derives from a woman between 18 and 30 years old with Graves' hyperthyroidism. The CDR3 here is CASRNTGPNYGYTF. The CDR3 DNA reads TGTGCCAGCAGAAACACAGGGCCTAACTATGGCTACACCTTC.